This T cell receptor (beta chain) derives from a study of identical twins. MiXCR was run by TCRdb on the 5' RACE reads, yielding one entry per CDR3 protein. The sample contains hundreds of thousands of distinct CDR3 sequences, over 9% of which appear only once. V dropped 0 bases and J dropped 5 bases, with 9 bases sitting between them. CDR1 and CDR2 (germline): MGHDK, SYGVNS. This CDR3 comprises 14 residues. This clonotype turned up a few times. These records were also assigned to another study, of yellow fever vaccine responses in identical twins.

Sequences were obtained from CD8+ T cells sorted from blood. The receptor's source is a woman under 30 in good health. The chain combines TRBV25-1 with TRBJ2-3; D might be TRBD1 (5 bases). CDR3 sequence: CASSEYVGEDTQYF. The CDR3 coding sequence is TGTGCCAGCAGTGAATATGTAGGGGAAGATACGCAGTATTTT. The whole variable domain, remainder taken from reference TRBV25-1 and TRBJ2-3, is EADIYQTPRYLVIGTGKKITLECSQTMGHDKMYWYQQDPGMELHLIHYSYGVNSTEKGDLSSESTVSRIRTEHFPLTLESARPSHTSQYLCASSEYVGEDTQYFGPGTRLTVL.